The clone carrying this T cell receptor beta chain was detected a few times. The antigen remains unidentified. This specimen comes from a study of post-analysis software for immune sequencing data. The germline V gene encodes CDR1 DFQATT and CDR2 SNEGSKA (reference sequence). The ends were cut back, 0 bases at V and 6 bases at J, with 9 bases in the middle. The CDR3 runs to 13 residues. Whole-study results and caveats: Elevated frequency relative to controls characterized several TRBV segments in patients, TRBV5-6, TRBV5-1 and TRBV20-1 among them.

TCR beta cDNA libraries had unique molecular identifiers. A single record per CDR3 protein comes from TCRdb applying MiXCR to the PCR reads. The sample comprises around 440,000 distinct CDR3 sequences, 40% to 55% of which are singletons, and 9.5% to 13% rests with the top ten. The clonotype originates from a girl aged 10 to 17 with multiple sclerosis. The sample was blood. V gene TRBV20-1 combines with J gene TRBJ2-1, with D tentatively TRBD2 (6 bases). CDR3 in amino acids: CSARDAGGNEQFF. The DNA for the CDR3 is TGCAGTGCTAGAGATGCCGGGGGCAATGAGCAGTTCTTC.